This T cell receptor beta chain is drawn from a study of T-cell memory formation after mild COVID-19 listed by TCRdb under 2021. For the study in its entirety: Most TCR sequence clusters were specific to one of the two donors. In a couple of donors, T-cell clones that expanded and contracted after mild COVID-19 were tracked by sequencing TCRalpha and TCRbeta repertoires over time. Two young, previously healthy adult volunteers, one female and one male, were included in the cohort. What the authors observed across the whole study: SARS-CoV-2 specificity of the second-wave clones peaking on day 37 was not confirmed. Only two mild cases were covered by the study, and larger cohorts that include severe cases with pre-infection samples were considered necessary. Contracting CD4+ clones were located mainly in the CM and EM memory subsets, whereas CD8+ clones were found to be enriched in EMRA. Some responding clones were found in pre-infection memory, which suggests that pre-existing cross-reactive memory T cells took part in the SARS-CoV-2 response. Balanced CD4/CD8 phenotypes were observed for clones contracting from day 15 to 85, whereas a bias towards CD4+ was observed for a second wave of clones expanding from day 15 to 37.

Regarding this clonotype: There is no known antigen for this receptor. Base qualities are missing; no much larger clone stands one base away.

CDR1 and CDR2, per the germline V gene, are MNHEY and SVGEGT. Trimming takes 7 bases from V and 6 bases from J, and the germline ends sit 16 bases apart. The CDR3 numbers 13 residues from cysteine through valine. Of all the DNA, just the CDR3 is kept, 39 bases in frame from base 1. Ficoll-Paque density gradient centrifugation was used to isolate PBMCs. Reads for this sample came from an Illumina NovaSeq 6000. TCRalpha and TCRbeta cDNA libraries were constructed by 5'RACE with constant-segment primers, with sample barcodes and unique molecular identifiers being introduced. Trizol reagent was used to extract RNA from every sample. Libraries were amplified in two PCR steps, with a second sample barcode and Illumina TruSeq adapters added in the second step. Libraries were sequenced on an Illumina NovaSeq with 2 x 150 bp paired-end reads. From the authors' description of their analysis: Demultiplexing of reads and collapsing into UMI-guided consensus sequences were performed with migec v1.2.7. Using mixcr v2.1.11, the UMI consensuses were aligned to TRA and TRB V and J templates and assembled into clonotypes. Clonotypes were classified as expanded or contracted when called significant by both edgeR and NoisET, with noise models trained on biological replicates. For edgeR calls, the cutoffs were a false discovery rate-adjusted p below 0.01 and a log2 fold-change threshold of 1. PCA with hierarchical clustering of max-normalized trajectories of the 1000 most abundant clonotypes was used as exploratory dynamics analysis. Separately sequenced CD4+ and CD8+ repertoires were used to assign a CD4 or CD8 phenotype to each responding clone. TCRdb ran its own pipeline on the public reads, namely fastp trimming at Q25 and MiXCR clone calling, and kept in-frame beta chains. Every distinct CDR3 protein forms one entry, paired with its most common genes and DNA. These V and J calls rely on TCRdb rather than the paper's analysis. Within this sample are about 360,000 distinct CDR3 sequences, with about 15% of them counted one time only. Together, the top ten hold 20% to 25% of the sample.

The receptor comes from a man younger than 30 who had mild COVID-19 (a few samples of this study predate the infection). The sample titles of this study are shuffled in the database, so cell type and time point are left out; the donor was told from shared clones. The rearrangement combines TRBV6-2 or TRBV6-3 with TRBJ2-7; the D gene is perhaps TRBD1, from 5 matching bases. The sample taken for sequencing was PBMCs or a T cell subset sorted from them (not recorded which). The CDR3 region has the sequence CASKGRALREQYV. The nucleotides are TGTGCCAGCAAGGGCAGGGCTCTGCGCGAGCAGTACGTC.